A single sample is the source of the 27 T cell receptor beta chains below, sequenced in a study of T cells after yellow fever vaccination. TCRdb processed the 5' RACE reads anew with MiXCR; each CDR3 protein has one entry. Altogether about 400,000 distinct CDR3 sequences are present, about 6.2% being singletons, with the ten largest covering about 15%. Sequencing was performed on PBMCs, taken 5 days after the yellow fever booster vaccination. These receptors all come from a man aged 30 to 45 who received the YFV17D yellow fever vaccine.

This clonotype was observed at least ten times. The chain uses TRBV20-1 and TRBJ2-7; TRBD2 aligns across 8 bases. V dropped 6 bases and J dropped 1; count of bases not matched to a gene: 8. The CDR3 totals 14 residues. Germline-derived CDR1 and CDR2 are DFQATT and SNEGSKA (reference sequence). The DNA of the CDR3 is TGCAGTGCAGGAGTTGGCGGGAGGTCCTACGAGCAGTACTTC. Its translation: CSAGVGGRSYEQYF.

This clonotype came up many times. The J gene is TRBJ2-1, the V gene TRBV5-1; 8 bases are shared with TRBD2. The CDR3 is 16 amino acids. Germline-derived CDR1 and CDR2 are SGHRS and YFSETQ. V lost 3 bases, J lost 3 bases, and 8 bases stayed unmatched. CDR3 bases: TGCGCCAGCAGCTCATACACCGGGACTAGCTACAATGAGCAGTTCTTC. This translates into CASSSYTGTSYNEQFF.

The chain links TRBV20-1 to TRBJ2-1, with D possibly matching TRBD1 (5 bases). Per the germline V gene, CDR1 is DFQATT and CDR2 is SNEGSKA (reference sequence). The CDR3 covers 14 residues. The V end lost 3 bases, the J end lost 7 bases, and 16 bases lay between the germline ends. The CDR3 bases are TGCAGTGCTAGGTCCGGCGGACAAATTAATGAGCAGTTCTTC. Protein sequence: CSARSGGQINEQFF.

This clonotype appeared a few times. The rearrangement joins TRBV11-2 to TRBJ2-5; D not certain. Germline CDR1 SGHAT, CDR2 FQNNGV. Trimming stripped 1 base from V and 2 bases from J, with 8 bases between. There are 14 residues in the CDR3. The CDR3 nucleotides are TGTGCCAGCAGCTTAGGACCGATTCAAGAGACCCAGTACTTC. Translation: CASSLGPIQETQYF.

This clonotype has more than one count but fewer than ten. Written as DNA, the CDR3 is TGTGCCAGCAGCTCCTATAACGAGCAGTACTTC. Encoded protein: CASSSYNEQYF. The chain carries TRBV7-2 and TRBJ2-7; D remains ambiguous. The V end lost 4 bases, the J end lost 5 bases, and 6 bases lay between the germline ends. The CDR3 totals 11 residues. The germline gives CDR1 SGHTA, CDR2 FQGNSA.

This clonotype appeared many times. This chain links TRBV5-5 with TRBJ2-7; 8 bases fit TRBD2. In germline, CDR1 is SGHKS, CDR2 YYEKEE (reference sequence). J lost 3 bases, V lost 1 base, and 6 bases had no gene match. The CDR3 spans 15 residues. The DNA of the CDR3 is TGTGCCAGCAGCTTGCAAGTGAGCGGGAGCTACGAGCAGTACTTC. Translated, it gives CASSLQVSGSYEQYF.

The chain carries TRBV18 and TRBJ2-1; D is perhaps TRBD1 or TRBD2 (5 bases each). Germline V gene lookup returns CDR1 KGHSH and CDR2 LQKENI. This CDR3 region has 15 residues. Between the trimmed V and J ends, which lost 4 bases and 2 bases, there was a span of 12 bases. Here the CDR3 DNA reads TGTGCCAGCTCACTTCTGGGGGATACCTACAATGAGCAGTTCTTC. It translates to CASSLLGDTYNEQFF.

In this sample, this clonotype turned up a few times. The chain links TRBV14 to TRBJ2-7; a possible D gene is TRBD2 (6 bases). V was shortened by 3 bases and J by 4 bases, with 19 bases between the two germline ends. CDR1 is SGHDN and CDR2 is FVKESK in the germline V gene. This CDR3 spans 16 amino acids. In nucleotides, the CDR3 is TGTGCCAGCAGCCACCTGGCGCGGGACTTCCGTTACGAGCAGTACTTC. Protein sequence: CASSHLARDFRYEQYF.

This clonotype was recorded at least ten times. The rearrangement joins TRBV27 to TRBJ2-5, with D perhaps matching TRBD2 (6 bases). Trimming took 3 bases from V and 5 from J, leaving 19 bases between them. CDR1 and CDR2 from the germline V gene are MNHEY and SMNVEV (reference sequence). The CDR3 has 16 residues. For the CDR3, the DNA is TGTGCCAGCAGTTTTTGGAGGGGAGGACTCCACGAGACCCAGTACTTC. Its protein is CASSFWRGGLHETQYF.

The gene calls are TRBV20-1 and TRBJ1-5, with a tentative D call TRBD1 (6 bases). The CDR3 spans 14 residues. The germline CDR1 and CDR2 sequences are DFQATT and SNEGSKA (reference sequence). V lost 0 bases to trimming and J lost 5 bases, with 11 bases between them. CDR3 bases: TGCAGTGCTAGAGATATCAGGGGTCATCAGCCCCAGCATTTT. As protein: CSARDIRGHQPQHF.

This clonotype was picked up many times. The chain joins TRBV20-1 to TRBJ2-2, with 9 bases fitting TRBD1. The CDR3 has 14 residues. Germline V lookup: CDR1 DFQATT, CDR2 SNEGSKA (reference sequence). V lost 4 bases, J lost 6 bases, and 6 bases stayed unmatched. CDR3 amino acids: CSATRQGGAGELFF. The CDR3 DNA sequence: TGCAGTGCTACCCGACAGGGGGGGGCCGGGGAGCTGTTTTTT.

This clonotype has ten or more counts. This rearrangement joins TRBV9 to TRBJ2-2; D not certain. Germline CDR1 reads SGDLS; CDR2 reads YYNGEE. This CDR3 has 13 amino acids. V lost 2 bases and J lost 5, with 7 bases in between. The CDR3 loop reads CASSVKVTGELFF. The CDR3 DNA sequence: TGTGCCAGCAGCGTCAAGGTTACCGGGGAGCTGTTTTTT.

The chain links TRBV3-1 to TRBJ2-7; 9 nucleotides line up with TRBD2. The CDR3 consists of 13 residues. Trimming at V came to 0 bases and at J to 12 bases, leaving 6 bases not matched to a gene. The germline V gene encodes CDR1 LGHDT and CDR2 YNNKEL (reference sequence). The CDR3 nucleotides read TGTGCCAGCAGCCAAGATCCAAGCGGGAGGCTGTACTTC. Translated, it gives CASSQDPSGRLYF.

This clonotype was detected a few times. The CDR3 DNA follows: TGTGCCATCAGTTCTGACGGGAATGGCTACACCTTC. This gives the protein CAISSDGNGYTF. V is TRBV10-3 and J is TRBJ1-2; unclear D gene. Germline values: CDR1 ENHRY, CDR2 SYGVKD. CDR3 length: 12 amino acids. Trimming removed 5 bases from V and 6 bases from J, with 10 bases in between.

This clonotype was recorded a few times. The J gene is TRBJ1-2, the V gene TRBV12-3 or TRBV12-4; TRBD1 aligns across 7 bases. With 2 bases clipped from V and 0 bases from J, the junction kept 6 bases outside the gene matches. The CDR3 runs 16 residues. The CDR3 spells CASSLQGQNPNYGYTF. CDR3 sequence (DNA): TGTGCCAGCAGTTTACAGGGACAGAATCCTAACTATGGCTACACCTTC.

This clonotype has a count of ten or more. The chain carries TRBV3-1 and TRBJ2-7, with 7 bases aligning to TRBD2. This CDR3 has 16 residues. V lost 5 bases to trimming and J lost 0 bases; unmatched junction nucleotides: 10. Germline assignment: CDR1 LGHDT and CDR2 YNNKEL (reference sequence). The CDR3 reads CASSYNPLAHSYEQYF. The CDR3, as DNA: TGTGCCAGCAGCTACAATCCACTAGCGCACTCCTACGAGCAGTACTTC.

This clonotype showed up just a few times. V usage is TRBV5-1 and J usage is TRBJ2-3; the D gene is possibly TRBD2 (6 bases). CDR1 is SGHRS and CDR2 is YFSETQ in the germline V gene. The CDR3 runs to 11 residues. The V and J ends lost 4 bases and 11 bases respectively, with 11 bases between them. The CDR3 sequence: CASSVSGWQYF. As DNA, the CDR3 is TGCGCCAGCAGCGTAAGCGGGTGGCAGTATTTT.

The chain joins TRBV4-1 to TRBJ2-1; 7 nucleotides align to TRBD2. The germline V gene encodes CDR1 MGHRA and CDR2 YSYEKL. This CDR3 has 15 amino acids. The junction had 5 bases not matched to a gene; V was cut back by 1 base and J by 5 bases. Here the CDR3 DNA reads TGCGCCAGCAGCCAAGTGGCTAGCGGACACAATGAGCAGTTCTTC. Translating it yields CASSQVASGHNEQFF.

Only a few counts were recorded for this clonotype. The chain links TRBV14 to TRBJ1-2; no reliable D call. The germline gives CDR1 SGHDN, CDR2 FVKESK. CDR3 length: 17 residues. Trimming took 0 bases from V and 6 from J, leaving 20 bases between them. CDR3: CASSQDFTASGRNGYTF. The CDR3 nucleotides are TGTGCCAGCAGCCAAGATTTTACGGCCTCGGGGAGAAATGGCTACACCTTC.

In this sample, this clonotype turned up many times. This rearrangement joins TRBV20-1 to TRBJ1-2; perhaps TRBD1 as D (6 bases). From germline, CDR1 is DFQATT and CDR2 SNEGSKA (reference sequence). CDR3 length: 14 residues. Trimming shortened V by 3 bases and J by 4 bases, and 15 bases separated the two germline ends. The CDR3 nucleotides are TGCAGTGCTAGGCCCACAGGGTTGGGCTATGGCTACACCTTC. This gives the protein CSARPTGLGYGYTF.

In this sample, this clonotype turned up a few times. This chain connects TRBV6-1 to TRBJ2-7; TRBD2 matches at 10 bases. In germline, CDR1 is MNHNS, CDR2 SASEGT. There are 15 residues in the CDR3. The J segment lost 3 bases and the V segment lost 5 bases, leaving 7 bases of the junction unmatched. CDR3: CASSIAGGQLYEQYF. The CDR3 bases are TGTGCCAGCAGTATAGCGGGAGGACAACTCTACGAGCAGTACTTC.

This clonotype has a handful of counts. The chain has TRBV12-3 or TRBV12-4 and TRBJ2-6; TRBD1 is a possible D gene (6 bases). Trimming pared 5 bases from V and 4 bases from J, leaving 15 bases between. The CDR3 runs to 16 residues. This CDR3 reads CASSLPSGQGANVLTF. The CDR3, as DNA: TGTGCCAGCAGTCTCCCGTCGGGACAAGGGGCCAACGTCCTGACTTTC.

This clonotype was picked up many times. The CDR3 DNA sequence: TGCGCCAGCAGTCAATCACCCACAAGACTACCTCCCCTTTACAATGAGCAGTTCTTC. Its translation: CASSQSPTRLPPLYNEQFF. The chain has TRBV23-1 and TRBJ2-1; a weak D match, TRBD2 (5 bases). TRBV23-1 is an ORF, with its function uncertain. Trimming pared 0 bases from V and 4 bases from J, leaving 22 bases between. The CDR3 consists of 19 residues.

This clonotype appeared a few times. The CDR3 DNA reads TGCGCCTCTGAAGATCAGGGGGCCACAGATACGCAGTATTTT. Its translation: CASEDQGATDTQYF. J is TRBJ2-3 and V is TRBV5-1, with 8 bases matching TRBD1. The V gene end was trimmed by 10 bases and the J gene end by 2 bases; junction bases not matched to a gene: 9. The CDR3 extends over 14 amino acids. Looked up from germline, CDR1 is SGHRS and CDR2 is YFSETQ.

The genes are TRBV5-1 and TRBJ2-1; the D gene is possibly TRBD1 (6 bases). Germline assignment: CDR1 SGHRS and CDR2 YFSETQ. The CDR3 contains 12 residues. With 4 bases removed from V and 13 bases from J, the gap between germline ends came to 15 bases. The CDR3 here is CASSPGTPRQFF. The CDR3 region has the DNA TGCGCCAGCAGCCCTGGGACACCTCGACAGTTCTTC.

This clonotype came up many times. The rearrangement joins TRBV6-5 to TRBJ2-5; 7 bases map to TRBD2. V was pared by 2 bases and J by 7 bases, with 13 bases of the junction left unmatched. The CDR3 covers 16 residues. CDR1 is MNHEY, CDR2 SVGAGI, per germline. The CDR3 is CASSYVPLATGGTQYF. The CDR3 coding sequence is TGTGCCAGCAGTTACGTGCCTCTAGCGACGGGGGGGACCCAGTACTTC.

The genes are TRBV6-1 and TRBJ2-3, with 8 bases aligning to TRBD1. This CDR3 comprises 13 residues. After removal of 6 bases from V and 6 bases from J, the junction contained 5 bases not matched to a gene. In germline, CDR1 is MNHNS, CDR2 SASEGT. The CDR3 loop reads CASSPDRADTQYF. In nucleotides, the CDR3 is TGTGCCAGCAGCCCGGACAGGGCGGATACGCAGTATTTT.